This TCR beta chain stems from a study of blood T cells in healthy people across ages. Germline CDR1 LGHNA, CDR2 YSLEER. V shed 4 bases and J shed 5 bases, with 21 bases lying between them. There are 16 residues in the CDR3. Notes on this clonotype: Its target is unknown.

Together with a sample-barcoded 5' primer, a J-beta primer mix was included in a second PCR lasting roughly 6 to 12 cycles. Researchers report that a template-switch adaptor with 12 random nucleotides tagged each cDNA molecule. One entry per CDR3 protein, called by TCRdb with MiXCR from the 5' RACE reads. In the table there are about 1.5 million distinct CDR3 sequences, about 45% of which are singletons. Total RNA extracted from each sample amounted to at least 6 micrograms. General study results and limits: In long-lived donors, naive CD4+ cell counts and diversity exceeded those of aged donors. From one million sequenced T cells, diversity estimates were lower bounds.

This chain joins TRBV4-3 and TRBJ2-7, with D unclear. Sample: blood. This receptor was identified in a woman younger than 30 in good health. The CDR3 coding sequence is TGCGCCAGCAGCCTGATTCCCTCCCTGGAATTCGACGAGCAGTACTTC. It translates to CASSLIPSLEFDEQYF.